This T cell receptor beta chain emerged from a study of blood T cell repertoires in COVID-19. V lost 0 bases and J lost 10, with 14 bases in between. The CDR3 runs to 14 residues. From germline, CDR1 is SGHDT and CDR2 YYEEEE. Libraries were prepared by immunoSEQ multiplex PCR; TCRdb keeps only in-frame clonotypes and omits some of them. The sample lists 200,000 or so clones, 88% seen once, with around 6.6% in the top ten. This rearrangement joins TRBV5-6 to TRBJ2-1, with D perhaps matching TRBD1 (5 bases). Material: peripheral blood. The clonotype comes from a woman aged 40 to 49 who had recovered from COVID-19. The CDR3 coding sequence is TGTGCCAGCAGCTTGGGGCCCACAGGTTCCGAGCAGTTCTTC. As protein: CASSLGPTGSEQFF.